This T cell receptor (beta chain) was documented in a study of control samples from healthy donors and cancer patients (dated by TCRdb to 2020 to 2021). V loses 6 bases at its end and J loses 5 bases; junction bases beyond the gene matches: 5. From its cysteine to its phenylalanine, the CDR3 spans 13 amino acids. Kept here is only the CDR3 DNA, which spans 39 bases and is read in frame from base 1. The germline V gene (reference sequence) supplies CDR1 LNHDA and CDR2 SQIVND. Of note for this clone: Its antigen target is currently unknown. No base quality values were provided; no much bigger clone lies one nucleotide off.

Receptors were amplified or captured by the immunoSEQ multiplex PCR assay. TCRdb carries this immuneACCESS record with in-frame sequences only. Its versions omit some clonotypes, under half of them owing to an unresolved V gene in the studies checked, with the rest unexplained. Within this sample are 29,000 or so clones, with roughly nine tenths of them counted one time only. The ten most abundant clones make up approximately 4% of the sample. This clonotype was sampled from a female donor with melanoma. Rearrangement joined TRBV19 to TRBJ1-1; TRBD1 agrees with 8 junctional bases. Specimen: formalin-fixed, paraffin-embedded tissue. The nucleotide sequence is given as TGTGCCAGTAGGCAGGGGGCGCGGACTGAAGCTTTCTTT. Translated, it gives CASRQGARTEAFF.